These 4 T cell receptor beta chains were sequenced from one sample in a study of blood T cell repertoires in COVID-19. Profiling relied on immunoSEQ multiplex PCR, and the TCRdb table lists in-frame clones only, not all of them. The data show about 320,000 clones, with 90% to 95% seen just once and 3.9% held by the top ten. Sequenced input: PBMCs or T cells enriched from blood (not recorded which). The source is a woman aged 25 to 45 who had been exposed to COVID-19.

This chain connects TRBV28 to TRBJ2-7; a weak D match, TRBD1 (6 bases). Germline V gene lookup returns CDR1 MDHEN and CDR2 SYDVKM. The CDR3 loop spans 15 amino acids. V lost 6 bases, J lost 2 bases, and 17 bases lay in between. This CDR3 is CASSRGHSFPYEQYF. The CDR3, as DNA: TGTGCCAGCAGCCGGGGACATTCCTTTCCCTACGAGCAGTACTTC.

The J gene is TRBJ1-3, the V gene TRBV30; 7 bases line up with TRBD1. Germline assignment: CDR1 GTSNPN and CDR2 SVGIG (reference sequence). V was pared by 4 bases and J by 2 bases, with 8 bases of the junction left unmatched. This CDR3 has 15 amino acids. For the CDR3, the DNA is TGTGCCTGGACCGATTCGCAGGGGGCTGGAAACACCATATATTTT. Translated: CAWTDSQGAGNTIYF.

The chain links TRBV18 to TRBJ1-6, with D perhaps matching TRBD1 (5 bases). From germline, CDR1 is KGHSH and CDR2 LQKENI. This CDR3 has 14 amino acids. V gave up 2 bases and J gave up 10 bases, with 12 bases separating them. The CDR3 DNA reads TGTGCCAGCTCACCAGGGGGGGAGGGGTCACCCCTCCACTTT. Its translation: CASSPGGEGSPLHF.

This chain uses TRBV2 with TRBJ1-4; 7 nucleotides align to TRBD1. Trimming removed 10 bases from V and 3 bases from J; junction bases left unmatched: 5. CDR1 and CDR2 (germline): SNHLY, FYNNEI. The length of the CDR3 is 13 residues. In nucleotides, the CDR3 is TGTGCCACCACCGGGACAGCTAATGAAAAACTGTTTTTT. This codes for CATTGTANEKLFF.